These 17 T cell receptor beta chains came from one sample sequenced in a study of response to subunit inactivated influenza vaccine. TCRdb ran MiXCR on the RT-PCR reads and lists one entry per CDR3 protein. Of roughly 670,000 distinct CDR3 sequences listed, 12% to 15% were seen once; the top ten hold 7.5% to 9%. This specimen was PBMCs from blood, taken around two weeks before vaccination. The receptors were gathered from a man over 45 who received an inactivated influenza vaccine.

This sequence joins TRBV9 and TRBJ2-4, with D tentatively TRBD2 (5 bases). Trimming stripped 0 bases from V and 3 bases from J, with 13 bases between. CDR3 length: 16 amino acids. Germline-derived CDR1 and CDR2 are SGDLS and YYNGEE. In nucleotides, the CDR3 is TGTGCCAGCAGCGTAGGGACTTCCGGCGGCAAAAACATTCAGTACTTC. This translates into CASSVGTSGGKNIQYF.

In this sample, this clonotype turned up a few times. The rearrangement uses TRBV20-1 and TRBJ2-7; 11 nucleotides align to TRBD2. CDR1 is DFQATT and CDR2 is SNEGSKA in the germline V gene (reference sequence). V gave up 3 bases and J gave up 5 bases; unmatched junction bases: 9. The CDR3 sequence is 15 residues long. The CDR3 DNA reads TGCAGTGCTAGTACTAGCGGGAGTTCTTTTGACGAGCAGTACTTC. It is translated as CSASTSGSSFDEQYF.

This clonotype was counted a few times. The chain is built from TRBV28 and TRBJ1-1, with 9 positions matching TRBD1. Germline V gives CDR1 MDHEN, CDR2 SYDVKM. This CDR3 spans 15 amino acids. The trim removed 6 bases at V and 5 bases at J, leaving 10 bases unmatched. The CDR3 bases are TGTGCCAGCAGCAAAACGGGACAGGGTAATACTGAAGCTTTCTTT. Protein: CASSKTGQGNTEAFF.

This clonotype was seen only a few times. This chain connects TRBV4-2 to TRBJ2-2, with 10 bases identical to TRBD1. The V and J ends lost 5 bases and 5 bases, in that order; junction bases with no gene match: 5. The CDR3 has 15 amino acids. The germline V gene has CDR1 LGHNA and CDR2 YNFKEQ. This chain's CDR3 is CASSTDRGHTGELFF. CDR3 coding DNA: TGTGCCAGCAGCACTGACAGGGGGCATACCGGGGAGCTGTTTTTT.

The CDR3 DNA follows: TGTGCCTGGGCGTTCTGGGAGACCCAGTACTTC. Its protein is CAWAFWETQYF. The chain uses TRBV11-3 and TRBJ2-5; no clear D gene. With 11 bases removed from V and 5 bases from J, the gap between germline ends came to 12 bases. CDR3 length: 11 amino acids. Germline V gene sequence: CDR1 SGHNT, CDR2 YENEEA.

The chain has TRBV10-3 and TRBJ2-1, with 8 nucleotides matching TRBD2. The germline V gene encodes CDR1 ENHRY and CDR2 SYGVKD. The trim removed 10 bases at V and 3 bases at J, leaving 8 bases unmatched. This CDR3 has 14 residues. The CDR3 coding sequence is TGTGCCACAAGAGCGGGAGTGGGCTACAATGAGCAGTTCTTC. Its translation is CATRAGVGYNEQFF.

This clonotype was observed many times. The chain is built from TRBV6-2 or TRBV6-3 and TRBJ2-1; D is undetermined. The CDR3 length is 15 residues. The germline gives CDR1 MNHEY, CDR2 SVGEGT. Trimming left V 0 bases short and J 4 bases short, with 10 bases between. CDR3 residues: CASSYSLQTYNEQFF. CDR3 DNA sequence: TGTGCCAGCAGTTACTCGCTTCAGACTTACAATGAGCAGTTCTTC.

This clonotype was recorded a few times. The V and J genes are TRBV18 and TRBJ2-3; D remains unclear. Trimming pared 1 base from V and 3 bases from J, leaving 5 bases between. Germline CDR1 KGHSH, CDR2 LQKENI. The CDR3 length is 13 residues. CDR3 protein: CASSPQTTDTQYF. The CDR3 coding sequence is TGTGCCAGCTCACCACAAACGACAGATACGCAGTATTTT.

This clonotype showed up just a few times. The genes are TRBV5-1 and TRBJ2-7; a weak D match, TRBD2 (7 bases). Trimming pared 0 bases from V and 0 bases from J, leaving 16 bases between. The CDR3 contains 17 residues. Germline V lookup: CDR1 SGHRS, CDR2 YFSETQ. This CDR3 is CASSLAGGLSLSYEQYF. The CDR3 DNA sequence: TGCGCCAGCAGCTTGGCCGGGGGGCTCTCCCTCTCCTACGAGCAGTACTTC.

The gene calls are TRBV5-1 and TRBJ2-2, with 9 bases aligning to TRBD1. Per the germline V gene, CDR1 is SGHRS and CDR2 is YFSETQ. The CDR3 has 15 amino acids. V dropped 4 bases and J dropped 6; count of bases not matched to a gene: 7. CDR3 nucleotide sequence: TGCGCCAGCAGCCCACCGGGACAGGGCTCCGGGGAGCTGTTTTTT. Residues: CASSPPGQGSGELFF.

This clonotype has just a few counts. This chain connects TRBV6-2 or TRBV6-3 to TRBJ2-2; D gene uncertain. With 0 bases removed from V and 9 bases from J, the gap between germline ends came to 8 bases. The CDR3 consists of 13 residues. Germline CDR1 and CDR2: MNHEY and SVGEGT. The CDR3 here is CASSYSRARELFF. The CDR3 region has the DNA TGTGCCAGCAGTTACTCGAGAGCGCGGGAGCTGTTTTTT.

The gene calls are TRBV7-2 and TRBJ2-4; possible D gene TRBD2, 6 bases. The germline CDR1 and CDR2 sequences are SGHTA and FQGNSA. The CDR3 sequence is 17 residues long. The V end was cut by 5 bases, the J end by 7 bases, with 24 bases between. The CDR3 DNA sequence: TGTGCCAGCAGCCCTTCGGGCAGTCTCCCTCGGGGGAACATTCAGTACTTC. Translated: CASSPSGSLPRGNIQYF.

This clonotype was seen repeatedly, ten times or more. This rearrangement joins TRBV7-2 to TRBJ1-2; unclear D gene. This CDR3 is built from 12 residues. The germline V and J ends were trimmed by 1 base and 4 bases, with 4 bases remaining between them. The germline gives CDR1 SGHTA, CDR2 FQGNSA. CDR3 sequence: CASSLDGYGYTF. The CDR3, as DNA: TGTGCCAGCAGCTTAGACGGCTATGGCTACACCTTC. Filled out from reference TRBV7-2 and TRBJ1-2, the complete variable domain reads GAGVSQSPSNKVTEKGKDVELRCDPISGHTALYWYRQSLGQGLEFLIYFQGNSAPDKSGLPSDRFSAERTGGSVSTLTIQRTQQEDSAVYLCASSLDGYGYTFGSGTRLTVV.

V gene TRBV5-5 combines with J gene TRBJ1-3; D unclear. Trimming removed 4 bases at V and 0 bases at J, with 14 bases between. The CDR3 runs 16 residues. Germline V gene lookup returns CDR1 SGHKS and CDR2 YYEKEE (reference sequence). CDR3 coding DNA: TGTGCCAGCAGCCGAACGGTCCAGAGCTCTGGAAACACCATATATTTT. It codes for CASSRTVQSSGNTIYF.

This clonotype was seen only a few times. The chain employs TRBV5-1 and TRBJ1-1; 8 positions match TRBD1. V lost 3 bases, J lost 3 bases, and 4 bases stayed unmatched. The CDR3 has 14 amino acids. Germline V CDR1 and CDR2: SGHRS, YFSETQ. The CDR3 coding sequence is TGCGCCAGCAGCTCCAGGGGGCTGGACACTGAAGCTTTCTTT. This codes for CASSSRGLDTEAFF. Full variable domain (outside the CDR3, taken from reference TRBV5-1 and TRBJ1-1): KAGVTQTPRYLIKTRGQQVTLSCSPISGHRSVSWYQQTPGQGLQFLFEYFSETQRNKGNFPGRFSGRQFSNSRSEMNVSTLELGDSALYLCASSSRGLDTEAFFGQGTRLTVV.

This rearrangement joins TRBV29-1 to TRBJ2-1, with a possible D match to TRBD2 (5 bases). Deletions cut 2 bases from V and 1 base from J, with 9 bases between. CDR3 length equals 14 residues. In germline, CDR1 is SQVTM, CDR2 ANQGSEA. The CDR3 DNA reads TGCAGCGTTGAAAGAGGGATTTCCTACAATGAGCAGTTCTTC. Protein sequence: CSVERGISYNEQFF.

A few counts support this clonotype. This chain connects TRBV6-1 to TRBJ2-5; D possibly matches TRBD1 or TRBD2 (5 bases each). V was clipped by 6 bases and J by 0 bases, with 14 bases between them. Germline CDR1 reads MNHNS; CDR2 reads SASEGT. The CDR3 has 15 residues. The CDR3 region has the DNA TGTGCCAGCAGCTCAGGGACGGCAGACCAAGAGACCCAGTACTTC. The encoded protein is CASSSGTADQETQYF.